These T cell receptor beta chains were read from a single sample in a study of vaccination effects on CD4 cells after COVID-19. The repertoire was sequenced with immunoSEQ multiplex PCR; TCRdb's copy has only in-frame clones and lacks some. The table includes more than 35,000 clones, over 65% detected once. These receptors lack a known antigen. Sequenced material: CD4+ T cells from PBMCs cultured with HCoV-OC43 spike peptides, taken before COVID-19 vaccination. These receptors were obtained from a human donor who received a COVID-19 vaccine. Both conserved end residues are part of each CDR3. Each record gives: D gene, V gene, clone size, J gene, CDR3 protein, CDR3 DNA. A D gene is named only where the DNA matches it firmly. Some rows have no size entry. The others give once, few or many, or a class for an expanded clone.

d_gene: NA
v_gene: TRBV7-9
abundance: NA
j_gene: TRBJ1-2
CDR3aa: CASSSVEGGGYTF
CDR3nt: TGTGCCAGCAGCTCTGTCGAAGGAGGGGGCTACACCTTC

d_gene: NA
v_gene: TRBV19
abundance: NA
j_gene: TRBJ1-2
CDR3aa: CASSQGIANYGYTF
CDR3nt: TGTGCCAGTTCTCAGGGTATAGCTAACTATGGCTACACCTTC

d_gene: NA
v_gene: TRBV5-1
abundance: NA
j_gene: TRBJ2-7
CDR3aa: CASSLAPGEAYEQYF
CDR3nt: TGCGCCAGCAGCTTGGCCCCAGGGGAAGCCTACGAGCAGTACTTC

d_gene: NA
v_gene: TRBV9
abundance: NA
j_gene: TRBJ2-2
CDR3aa: CASSVAMGEPGGELFF
CDR3nt: TGTGCCAGCAGCGTAGCCATGGGAGAGCCGGGAGGGGAGCTGTTTTTT

d_gene: NA
v_gene: TRBV15
abundance: NA
j_gene: TRBJ2-4
CDR3aa: CATSRRVAKNIQYF
CDR3nt: TGTGCCACCAGCAGACGGGTAGCCAAAAACATTCAGTACTTC

d_gene: TRBD2
v_gene: TRBV19
abundance: NA
j_gene: TRBJ2-1
CDR3aa: CASTRAASGSLYEQFF
CDR3nt: TGTGCCAGTACCCGGGCGGCTAGCGGGAGCTTGTATGAGCAGTTCTTC

d_gene: NA
v_gene: TRBV12-5
abundance: NA
j_gene: TRBJ2-7
CDR3aa: CASGTPYEQYF
CDR3nt: TGTGCTAGTGGTACCCCGTACGAGCAGTACTTC

d_gene: TRBD2
v_gene: TRBV14
abundance: NA
j_gene: TRBJ2-7
CDR3aa: CASSPFVTSGGFQQYF
CDR3nt: TGTGCCAGCAGCCCCTTTGTGACTAGCGGGGGGTTCCAGCAGTACTTC

d_gene: NA
v_gene: TRBV20-1
abundance: once
j_gene: TRBJ1-4
CDR3aa: CSARGNEKLFF
CDR3nt: TGCAGTGCTCGTGGTAATGAAAAACTGTTTTTT

d_gene: NA
v_gene: TRBV7-9
abundance: NA
j_gene: TRBJ2-7
CDR3aa: CASSLAGGDEQYF
CDR3nt: TGTGCCAGCAGCTTAGCCGGGGGCGACGAGCAGTACTTC

d_gene: TRBD1
v_gene: TRBV6-5
abundance: NA
j_gene: TRBJ1-6
CDR3aa: CASTPGQGNSPLHF
CDR3nt: TGTGCCAGCACCCCGGGACAGGGGAATTCACCCCTCCACTTT

d_gene: NA
v_gene: TRBV19
abundance: NA
j_gene: TRBJ1-1
CDR3aa: CASSVKGDTEAFF
CDR3nt: TGTGCCAGTAGTGTTAAAGGAGACACTGAAGCTTTCTTT

d_gene: TRBD1
v_gene: TRBV3-1/TRBV3-2
abundance: NA
j_gene: TRBJ2-2
CDR3aa: CASSRGTGSGELFF
CDR3nt: TGTGCCAGCAGCCGAGGGACAGGGTCCGGGGAGCTGTTTTTT

d_gene: NA
v_gene: TRBV5-6
abundance: NA
j_gene: TRBJ2-1
CDR3aa: CASSLGQYPYNEQFF
CDR3nt: TGTGCCAGCAGCTTGGGACAGTACCCCTACAATGAGCAGTTCTTC

d_gene: NA
v_gene: TRBV5-1
abundance: NA
j_gene: TRBJ2-4
CDR3aa: CASSLFWSADIQYF
CDR3nt: TGCGCCAGCAGCTTGTTTTGGTCGGCGGACATTCAGTACTTC

d_gene: NA
v_gene: TRBV10-3
abundance: NA
j_gene: TRBJ2-1
CDR3aa: CAIGPSEYNEQFF
CDR3nt: TGTGCCATCGGGCCTAGCGAGTACAATGAGCAGTTCTTC

d_gene: NA
v_gene: TRBV7-9
abundance: NA
j_gene: TRBJ2-3
CDR3aa: CASSLIAGNTDTQYF
CDR3nt: TGTGCCAGCAGCTTAATTGCCGGGAACACAGATACGCAGTATTTT

d_gene: TRBD1
v_gene: TRBV6-6
abundance: few
j_gene: TRBJ1-3
CDR3aa: CASSYGRGEGNTIYF
CDR3nt: TGTGCCAGCAGTTACGGCAGGGGGGAGGGAAACACCATATATTTT

d_gene: NA
v_gene: TRBV12-3/TRBV12-4
abundance: few
j_gene: TRBJ1-2
CDR3aa: CASSRSYYGYTF
CDR3nt: TGTGCCAGCAGCCGGAGTTACTATGGCTACACCTTC